The clone carrying this T cell receptor beta chain was picked up one time. This entry belongs to a study of T cell responses to AZD1222 COVID-19 vaccine. Generated by immunoSEQ multiplex PCR, the TCRdb table keeps only in-frame clones and is missing some. The sample comprises approximately 180,000 clones, roughly 89% of which are singletons, and under 2% rests with the top ten. CDR3 length: 16 amino acids. The germline V gene has CDR1 MDHEN and CDR2 SYDVKM. V trimming: 6 bases; J trimming: 6 bases; junction bases outside the gene matches: 9. The TCR sequence derives from an adult in good health. Sample: peripheral blood, taken on day 0 of AZD1222 vaccination. The rearrangement joins TRBV28 to TRBJ1-5; 12 nucleotides line up with TRBD1. This CDR3 is CASRNSGTGGFQPQHF. CDR3 DNA sequence: TGTGCCAGCAGAAACTCCGGGACAGGGGGCTTTCAGCCCCAGCATTTT. The full variable domain, with the rest looked up from reference TRBV28 and TRBJ1-5, is DVKVTQSSRYLVKRTGEKVFLECVQDMDHENMFWYRQDPGLGLRLIYFSYDVKMKEKGDIPEGYSVSREKKERFSLILESASTNQTSMYLCASRNSGTGGFQPQHFGDGTRLSIL.